The 21 T cell receptor beta chains below all came from one sample that was sequenced in a study of Graves' ophthalmopathy and Graves' hyperthyroidism. The study amplified TCR beta CDR3 regions using RNA transcripts. An opening RT-PCR round employed HTBI primers and preceded a second-round multiplex PCR. Each CDR3 protein is one row after TCRdb ran MiXCR on the multiplex PCR reads. The sample has about 700,000 distinct CDR3 sequences; roughly 40% are singletons. Sequenced sample: peripheral blood. The receptor set was obtained from an adult man with Graves' ophthalmopathy.

The count of this clonotype is one. This sequence joins TRBV5-4 and TRBJ1-2; D may be TRBD1 (5 bases). Trimming cost V 4 bases and J 12 bases, with 19 bases left between them. The germline V gene encodes CDR1 SGHNT and CDR2 YYREEE (reference sequence). This CDR3 spans 13 amino acids. Here the CDR3 DNA reads TGTGCCAGCAGCACCGAGCCCAGGGAGGCGAACACCTTC. Translating gives CASSTEPREANTF.

V is TRBV5-6 and J is TRBJ1-5; 8 positions match TRBD1. Germline lookup yields CDR1 SGHDT and CDR2 YYEEEE. The ends lost 5 bases at V and 1 base at J; junction bases unmatched: 8. CDR3 size: 16 residues. The CDR3 protein is CASRPWTGLSNQPQHF. The CDR3 region has the DNA TGTGCCAGCAGGCCTTGGACAGGGTTGAGCAATCAGCCCCAGCATTTT.

This clonotype was detected once. The gene calls are TRBV25-1 and TRBJ1-2; TRBD1 might be the D (5 bases). This CDR3 spans 16 amino acids. Trimming pared 7 bases from V and 9 bases from J, leaving 27 bases between. CDR1 MGHDK and CDR2 SYGVNS come from the germline V gene. The CDR3 loop is CASTPNGAGTLTSYTF. CDR3 DNA: TGTGCCAGCACCCCCAATGGGGCAGGAACCTTAACTAGCTACACCTTC.

As for this clonotype: This could be a read error, since a much larger clone is one nucleotide away. The V gene is TRBV20-1, the J gene TRBJ1-1; 7 bases agree with TRBD1. Per germline, CDR1 DFQATT and CDR2 SNEGSKA (reference sequence). The CDR3 contains 14 residues. The junction had 11 bases not matched to a gene; V was cut back by 6 bases and J by 4 bases. In nucleotides, the CDR3 is TGCAGTGCGCGGGACAGTCGTTGGGTCACTGAAGCTTTCTTT. This sequence encodes CSARDSRWVTEAFF.

Many counts were recorded for this clonotype. The chain combines TRBV7-8 with TRBJ1-6, with TRBD1 matching 8 bases. The CDR3 is made up of 16 amino acids. V gave up 5 bases and J gave up 5 bases; unmatched junction bases: 8. CDR1 is SGHVS, CDR2 FQNEAQ, per germline. The CDR3 reads CASSPDRGRNNSPLHF. CDR3 DNA: TGTGCCAGCAGCCCCGACAGGGGAAGGAATAATTCACCCCTCCACTTT.

Concerning this clonotype itself: A read error is possible here, since a much larger clone lies one base away. The gene calls are TRBV9 and TRBJ1-4; 8 bases are shared with TRBD1. With 4 bases clipped from V and 10 bases from J, the junction kept 6 bases outside the gene matches. The CDR3 sequence is 13 residues long. Germline values: CDR1 SGDLS, CDR2 YYNGEE. The CDR3 nucleotides are TGTGCCAGCAGCCTAGGGACAGGTGGAAAACTGTTTTTT. Encoded protein: CASSLGTGGKLFF. Together with reference TRBV9 and TRBJ1-4, the CDR3 gives the full variable domain: DSGVTQTPKHLITATGQRVTLRCSPRSGDLSVYWYQQSLDQGLQFLIQYYNGEERAKGNILERFSAQQFPDLHSELNLSSLELGDSALYFCASSLGTGGKLFFGSGTQLSVL.

This clonotype has only a few counts. This sequence joins TRBV5-6 and TRBJ1-2, with TRBD1 matching over 7 bases. V shed 4 bases, J shed 4 bases, and the junction held 7 bases outside the gene matches. The CDR3 runs to 14 residues. Germline V CDR1 and CDR2: SGHDT, YYEEEE. CDR3 coding DNA: TGTGCCAGCAGCGTGACAGGGAGTAGCTATGGCTACACCTTC. Translated, it gives CASSVTGSSYGYTF.

This chain uses TRBV25-1 with TRBJ2-2, with 9 bases that match TRBD1. Trimming took 6 bases from V and 8 from J; bases not matched to a gene: 10. The CDR3 consists of 15 residues. CDR1 is MGHDK and CDR2 is SYGVNS in the germline V gene. The CDR3 spells CASSPGQGVSGELFF. The CDR3 DNA sequence: TGTGCCAGCAGCCCGGGACAGGGAGTATCGGGGGAGCTGTTTTTT.

A few counts support this clonotype. The chain carries TRBV5-1 and TRBJ1-1, with D uncertain. In germline, CDR1 is SGHRS, CDR2 YFSETQ. The V and J ends lost 4 bases and 1 base respectively, with 11 bases between them. The CDR3 runs to 14 residues. In DNA, the CDR3 is TGCGCCAGCAGCCATCCGGGCCAGAACACTGAAGCTTTCTTT. Its translation is CASSHPGQNTEAFF.

This sequence joins TRBV2 and TRBJ2-5, with 11 bases identical to TRBD2. Germline CDR1 is SNHLY and CDR2 is FYNNEI. The ends lost 5 bases at V and 0 bases at J; junction bases unmatched: 5. This CDR3 has 16 amino acids. CDR3 bases: TGTGCCAGCAGTTACTCTAGCGGGGGGAACCAAGAGACCCAGTACTTC. It is translated as CASSYSSGGNQETQYF.

The chain has TRBV15 and TRBJ1-2; D gene ambiguous. The V gene lost 0 bases and the J gene lost 3 bases, with 11 bases spanning the gap. CDR3 size: 15 residues. Germline V gene sequence: CDR1 LNHNV, CDR2 YYDKDF (reference sequence). CDR3 loop: CATSRDTAAYYGYTF. CDR3 nucleotide sequence: TGTGCCACCAGCAGAGATACAGCGGCATACTATGGCTACACCTTC. Drawing the rest from reference TRBV15 and TRBJ1-2, the complete variable domain is DAMVIQNPRYQVTQFGKPVTLSCSQTLNHNVMYWYQQKSSQAPKLLFHYYDKDFNNEADTPDNFQSRRPNTSFCFLDIRSPGLGDTAMYLCATSRDTAAYYGYTFGSGTRLTVV.

This clonotype was found once. A single base separates this from a much larger clone, so it may be a read error. This chain joins TRBV7-9 and TRBJ1-1, with D unclear. CDR1 is SEHNR, CDR2 FQNEAQ, per germline (reference sequence). The CDR3 runs to 12 residues. CDR3 bases: TGTGCCAGCAGCGTAGCTATCACTGAAGCTTTCTTT. As protein: CASSVAITEAFF.

In regard to this clonotype: A much larger clone differs by one base, so this may be a read error. The gene calls are TRBV5-4 and TRBJ2-7, with TRBD1 matching over 7 bases. Germline V gene data show CDR1 as SGHNT and CDR2 as YYREEE (reference sequence). The CDR3 is made up of 12 amino acids. The V segment lost 4 bases and the J segment 9 bases; nucleotides outside the gene matches: 7. The CDR3 sequence: CASSPGQSTQYF. The CDR3 bases are TGTGCCAGCAGCCCGGGACAGTCGACGCAGTACTTC.

This clonotype has a single count. One junction end disagrees with the germline gene, perhaps due to a read error. This sequence joins TRBV7-9 and TRBJ1-1; D unclear. Germline V gene data show CDR1 as SEHNR and CDR2 as FQNEAQ (reference sequence). This CDR3 comprises 13 residues. Written as DNA, the CDR3 is TGTGCCAGCAACTTAATATCCGAGTCCCAAGCTTTCTTT. This translates into CASNLISESQAFF.

J is TRBJ1-4 and V is TRBV5-8; D gene unclear. V was cut by 4 bases and J by 8 bases, with 12 bases left in between. The CDR3 is 13 amino acids. CDR1 and CDR2 from the germline V gene are SGHTS and YDEGEE. The DNA for the CDR3 is TGTGCCAGCAGCCACCGAACGGGGGAAAAACTGTTTTTT. It codes for CASSHRTGEKLFF.

This clonotype was seen at least ten times. The V call is TRBV7-9, the J call TRBJ2-7; tentatively, D is TRBD2 (5 bases). The CDR3 is 13 residues long. Trimming left V 4 bases short and J 6 bases short, with 13 bases between. Germline CDR1 and CDR2: SEHNR and FQNEAQ (reference sequence). The CDR3 reads CASSSSLRGEQYF. Written as DNA, the CDR3 is TGTGCCAGCAGCTCGTCCCTTCGGGGCGAGCAGTACTTC. The full variable domain, in which reference TRBV7-9 and TRBJ2-7 provide the parts outside the CDR3, is DTGVSQNPRHKITKRGQNVTFRCDPISEHNRLYWYRQTLGQGPEFLTYFQNEAQLEKSRLLSDRFSAERPKGSFSTLEIQRTEQGDSAMYLCASSSSLRGEQYFGPGTRLTVT.

This chain uses TRBV29-1 with TRBJ1-5; D may be TRBD1 (5 bases). V was shortened by 6 bases and J by 2 bases, with 14 bases between the two germline ends. Per germline, CDR1 SQVTM and CDR2 ANQGSEA. CDR3 length: 14 amino acids. The CDR3 DNA follows: TGCAGCGTGAACGAATCGGGACGCAATCAGCCCCAGCATTTT. Its translation is CSVNESGRNQPQHF.

This clonotype was detected only a few times. This chain uses TRBV7-9 with TRBJ2-5, with D perhaps being TRBD1 or TRBD2 (6 bases each). CDR1 is SEHNR and CDR2 is FQNEAQ in the germline V gene (reference sequence). There are 15 residues in the CDR3. Trimming pared 3 bases from V and 3 bases from J, leaving 14 bases between. CDR3 nucleotides: TGTGCCAGCAGCTTTAGGGGGGCAGGGGAAGAGACCCAGTACTTC. This translates into CASSFRGAGEETQYF.

A remark on this clonotype: The conserved phenylalanine or tryptophan is not found at the CDR3 terminus, so this likely reflects a read error. The chain links TRBV7-9 to TRBJ1-2, with TRBD1 identical over 11 bases. V trimming: 6 bases; J trimming: 4 bases; junction bases outside the gene matches: 7. CDR1 SEHNR and CDR2 FQNEAQ come from the germline V gene (reference sequence). The CDR3 totals 15 residues. CDR3 sequence (DNA): TGTGCCAGCAGTCCAGGGACAGGGGGTAGCTATGGCTACACCTCC. Encoded protein: CASSPGTGGSYGYTS.

This clonotype was seen only a few times. V gene TRBV7-3 combines with J gene TRBJ2-7, with 7 bases lining up with TRBD2. The CDR3 runs to 12 residues. J was trimmed by 6 bases and V by 4 bases; bases with no gene match: 3. CDR1 is SGHTA, CDR2 FQGTGA, per germline. The DNA for the CDR3 is TGTGCCAGCAGCTCCGGCGGGAGCGAGCAGTACTTC. It encodes CASSSGGSEQYF.

As regards this clonotype: At one boundary the junction diverges from the germline segment, which might be a read error. The chain uses TRBV24-1 and TRBJ2-5, with 7 bases that match TRBD1. This CDR3 region has 15 residues. Per germline, CDR1 KGHDR and CDR2 SFDVKD. This chain's CDR3 is CAISDRTGRGETQYF. CDR3 DNA sequence: TGTGCCATCAGTGATCGGACAGGTCGCGGGGAGACCCAGTACTTC.